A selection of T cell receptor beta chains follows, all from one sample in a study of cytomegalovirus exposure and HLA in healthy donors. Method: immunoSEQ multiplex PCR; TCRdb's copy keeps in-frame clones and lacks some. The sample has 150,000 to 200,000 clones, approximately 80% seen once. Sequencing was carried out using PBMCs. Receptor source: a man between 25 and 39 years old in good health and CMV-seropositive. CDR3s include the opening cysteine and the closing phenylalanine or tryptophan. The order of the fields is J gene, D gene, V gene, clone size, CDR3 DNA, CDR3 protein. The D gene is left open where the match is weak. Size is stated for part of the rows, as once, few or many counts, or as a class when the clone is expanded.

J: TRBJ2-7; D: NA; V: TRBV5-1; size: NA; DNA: TGCGCCAGCAGTAACTCCTACGAGCAGTACTTC; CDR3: CASSNSYEQYF
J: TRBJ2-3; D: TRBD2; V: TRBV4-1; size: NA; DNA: TGCGCCAGCAGCCAGGTAGCGGGGGGATCCACAGATACGCAGTATTTT; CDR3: CASSQVAGGSTDTQYF
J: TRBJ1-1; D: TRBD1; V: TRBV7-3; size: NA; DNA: TGTGCCAGCAGCGTGAGACAGGGGGGACGTACTGAAGCTTTCTTT; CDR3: CASSVRQGGRTEAFF
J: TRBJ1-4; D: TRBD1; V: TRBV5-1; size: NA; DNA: TGCGCCAGCAGCCTCACGGACAGGGAGAATGAAAAACTGTTTTTT; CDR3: CASSLTDRENEKLFF
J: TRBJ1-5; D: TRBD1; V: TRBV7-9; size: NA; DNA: TGTGCCAGCAGTTCCCTACAGGGGAATCAGCCCCAGCATTTT; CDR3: CASSSLQGNQPQHF
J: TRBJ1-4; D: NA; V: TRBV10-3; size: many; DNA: TGTGCCATCAGTGATGGGGGGGCTAGGGAAAAACTGTTTTTT; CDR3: CAISDGGAREKLFF
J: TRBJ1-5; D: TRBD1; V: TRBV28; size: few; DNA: TGTGCCAGCAGTTCATACAGGGGGAATCAGCCCCAGCATTTT; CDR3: CASSSYRGNQPQHF
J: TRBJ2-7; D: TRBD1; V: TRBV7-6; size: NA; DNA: TGTGCCAGCAGCCGGGGACAGGGCTACGAGCAGTACTTC; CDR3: CASSRGQGYEQYF
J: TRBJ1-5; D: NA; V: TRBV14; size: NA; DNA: TGTGCCAGCAGCCAAGGTGCGGGGCAGCCCCAGCATTTT; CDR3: CASSQGAGQPQHF
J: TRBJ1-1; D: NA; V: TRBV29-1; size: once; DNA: TGCAGCGGTGGGAGGGAGAACACTGAAGCCTTCTTT; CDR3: CSGGRENTEAFF
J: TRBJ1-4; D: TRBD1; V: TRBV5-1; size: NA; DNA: TGCGCCAGCAGCTTCTCAGGGACAGCTAATGAAAAACTGTTTTTT; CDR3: CASSFSGTANEKLFF
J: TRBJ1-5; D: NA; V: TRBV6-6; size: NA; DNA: TGTGCCAGCAGTTATACCTCCCGGGAAAATCAGCCCCAGCATTTT; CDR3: CASSYTSRENQPQHF
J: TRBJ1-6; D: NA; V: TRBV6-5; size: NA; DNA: TGTGCCAGCAGTTACAACCCCCAGGGACTGGAACGACCCCTCCACTTT; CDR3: CASSYNPQGLERPLHF
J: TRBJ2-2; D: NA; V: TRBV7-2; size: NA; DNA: TGTGCCAGCAGGATAGGAGCGGGCACCGGGGAGCTGTTTTTT; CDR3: CASRIGAGTGELFF
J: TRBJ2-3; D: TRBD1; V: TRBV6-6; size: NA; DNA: TGTGCCAGCAGCCCCTCGGGACAGGGTGCAGATACGCAGTATTTT; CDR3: CASSPSGQGADTQYF
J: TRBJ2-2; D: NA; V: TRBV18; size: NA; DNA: TGTGCCAGCTCACCCATGGACAGTGGGGAGCTGTTTTTT; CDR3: CASSPMDSGELFF
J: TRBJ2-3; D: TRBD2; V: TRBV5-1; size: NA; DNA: TGCGCCAGCAGCTATAGCGGGGGGGGCGATACGCAGTATTTT; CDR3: CASSYSGGGDTQYF
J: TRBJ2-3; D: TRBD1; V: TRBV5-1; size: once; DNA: TGCGCCAGCAACTCCGGACAGGGCTTTTTTGTTGATACGCAGTATTTT; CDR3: CASNSGQGFFVDTQYF
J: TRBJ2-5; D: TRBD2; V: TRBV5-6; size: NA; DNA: TGTGCCAGCAGCTTGGCTCTAGCGGGGGGCCCAGAGACCCAGTACTTC; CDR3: CASSLALAGGPETQYF
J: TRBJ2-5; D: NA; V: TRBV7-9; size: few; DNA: TGTGCCAGCAGCATCAGGGGTGGGGGCCAATCGGAGACCCAGTACTTC; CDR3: CASSIRGGGQSETQYF
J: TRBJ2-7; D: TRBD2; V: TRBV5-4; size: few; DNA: TGTGCCAGCAGCTTGGGAGGACTAGCGGGGATTTCCTACGAGCAGTACTTC; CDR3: CASSLGGLAGISYEQYF
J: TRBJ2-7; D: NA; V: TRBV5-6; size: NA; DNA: TGTGCCAGCCGAGTAGACGGGTACTCCTACGAGCAGTACTTC; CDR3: CASRVDGYSYEQYF
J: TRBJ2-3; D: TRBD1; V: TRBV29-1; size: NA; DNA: TGCAGCGTCCCCCCGGGACAGGGCACAGATACGCAGTATTTT; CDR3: CSVPPGQGTDTQYF
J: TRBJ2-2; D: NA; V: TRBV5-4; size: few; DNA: TGTGCCAGCAGCAGCCAACAGGGATGGAACACCGGGGAGCTGTTTTTT; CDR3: CASSSQQGWNTGELFF
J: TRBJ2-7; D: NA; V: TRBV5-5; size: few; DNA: TGTGCCAGCAGCAACTCCGGTACTAGGTCCTACGAGCAGTACTTC; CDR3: CASSNSGTRSYEQYF
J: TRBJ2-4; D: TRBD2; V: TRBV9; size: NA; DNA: TGTGCCAGCAGCGTAGGTTCAAGCGGGGGGGCGCAAGACATTCAGTACTTC; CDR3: CASSVGSSGGAQDIQYF